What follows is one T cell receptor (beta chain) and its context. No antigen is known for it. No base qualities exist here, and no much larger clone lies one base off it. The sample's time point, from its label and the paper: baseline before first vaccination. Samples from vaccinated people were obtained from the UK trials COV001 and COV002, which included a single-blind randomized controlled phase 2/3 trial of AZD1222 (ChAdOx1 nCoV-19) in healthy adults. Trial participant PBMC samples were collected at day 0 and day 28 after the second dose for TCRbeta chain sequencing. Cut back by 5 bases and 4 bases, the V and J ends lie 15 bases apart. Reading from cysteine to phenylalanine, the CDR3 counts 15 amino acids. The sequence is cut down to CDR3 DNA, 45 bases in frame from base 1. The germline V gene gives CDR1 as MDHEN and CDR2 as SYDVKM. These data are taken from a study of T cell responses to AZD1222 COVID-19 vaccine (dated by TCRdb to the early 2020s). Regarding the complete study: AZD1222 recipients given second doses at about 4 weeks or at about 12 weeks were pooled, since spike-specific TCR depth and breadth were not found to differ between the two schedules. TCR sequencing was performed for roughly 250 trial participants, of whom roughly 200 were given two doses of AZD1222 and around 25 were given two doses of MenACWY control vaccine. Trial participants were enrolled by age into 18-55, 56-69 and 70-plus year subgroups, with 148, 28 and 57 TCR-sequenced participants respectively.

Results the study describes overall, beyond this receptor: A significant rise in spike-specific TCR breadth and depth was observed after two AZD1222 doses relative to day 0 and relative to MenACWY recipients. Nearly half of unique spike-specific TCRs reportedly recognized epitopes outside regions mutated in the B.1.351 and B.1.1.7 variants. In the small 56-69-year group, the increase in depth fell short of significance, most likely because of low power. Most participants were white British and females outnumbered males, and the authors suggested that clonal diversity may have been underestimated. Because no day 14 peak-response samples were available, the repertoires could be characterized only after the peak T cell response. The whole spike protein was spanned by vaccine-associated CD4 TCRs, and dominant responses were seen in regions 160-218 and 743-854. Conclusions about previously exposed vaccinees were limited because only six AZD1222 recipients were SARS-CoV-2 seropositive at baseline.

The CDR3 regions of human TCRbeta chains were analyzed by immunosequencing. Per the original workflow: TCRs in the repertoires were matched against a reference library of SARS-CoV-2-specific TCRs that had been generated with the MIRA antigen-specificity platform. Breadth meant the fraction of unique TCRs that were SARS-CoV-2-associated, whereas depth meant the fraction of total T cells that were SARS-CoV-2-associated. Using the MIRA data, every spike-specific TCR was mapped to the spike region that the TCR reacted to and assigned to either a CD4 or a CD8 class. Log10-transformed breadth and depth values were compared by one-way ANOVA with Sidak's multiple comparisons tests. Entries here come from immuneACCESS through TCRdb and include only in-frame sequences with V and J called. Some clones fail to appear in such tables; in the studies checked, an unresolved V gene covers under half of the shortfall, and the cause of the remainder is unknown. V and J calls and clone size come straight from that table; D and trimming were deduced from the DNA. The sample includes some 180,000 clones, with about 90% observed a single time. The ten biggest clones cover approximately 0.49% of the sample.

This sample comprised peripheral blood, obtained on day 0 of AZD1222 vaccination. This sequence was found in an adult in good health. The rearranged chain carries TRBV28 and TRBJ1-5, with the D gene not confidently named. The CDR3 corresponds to CASSLQTQRNQPQHF. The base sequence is TGTGCCAGCAGTCTACAAACACAGCGAAATCAGCCCCAGCATTTT.